Listed here is a single TCR beta chain. The entry originates in a study of shared clonotypes between healthy human individuals. For the study at large: Donors had three CD4 naive, three CD4 memory, two CD8 naive and one CD8 memory plate apiece.

Generated by immunoSEQ multiplex PCR, the TCRdb table keeps only in-frame clones and is missing some. Among 560,000 or so clones listed, 95% to 97% were seen once. This CDR3 has 15 amino acids. CDR1 MDHEN and CDR2 SYDVKM come from the germline V gene. Trimming left V 7 bases short and J 8 bases short, with 21 bases between. Positive CCR7 selection of CD45RO-negative cells yielded the naive CD8 cells, and terminally differentiated effector memory CD45RA+ cells were excluded. The V and J genes are TRBV28 and TRBJ1-5, with D possibly matching TRBD1 (6 bases). The TCR comes from a woman aged 25 to 39 in good health. The sequenced sample was naive CD8+ T cells sorted from blood. CDR3 coding DNA: TGTGCCAGCACCCCGAGGGGGGGAGGGTTCAAGCCCCAGCATTTT. Amino acids: CASTPRGGGFKPQHF.